This T cell receptor beta chain was identified in a study of CD8+ T cells in alopecia areata. Study-wide background: Treated patients were given 5 to 10 mg oral tofacitinib twice daily. Overall study findings and caveats: For patients receiving tofacitinib, scalp clonality and expanded CD8+ clones among the top 100 significantly decreased.

Trimming at V came to 1 base and at J to 2 bases, leaving 7 bases not matched to a gene. There are 17 residues in the CDR3. Germline loops: CDR1 SEHNR, CDR2 FQNEAQ (reference sequence). Worth noting for this clone: The antigen is undetermined.

Following extraction, RNA underwent reverse transcription to cDNA, which served as the sequencing template. Method: immunoSEQ multiplex PCR; TCRdb's copy keeps in-frame clones and lacks some. The sample shows 200,000 to 250,000 clones, roughly 40% of them seen only once. The treatment denotes: oral pan-JAK inhibitor, 5-10 mg twice daily. The chain couples TRBV7-9 to TRBJ2-3; 9 nucleotides agree with TRBD1. The sequences come from CD4+ T cells sorted from blood, collected at approximately week 36, from a patient treated with tofacitinib. This sequence originates from a human donor with alopecia areata. Here the CDR3 reads CASSLGVGDRATDTQYF. CDR3 sequence (DNA): TGTGCCAGCAGCTTAGGGGTCGGGGACAGGGCCACAGATACGCAGTATTTT.